The rows below give T cell receptor beta chains drawn from one sample of a study of blood T cell repertoires in COVID-19. The protocol was immunoSEQ multiplex PCR, while the TCRdb copy is restricted to in-frame clones and leaves out a portion. The sample lists 70,000 to 100,000 clones; around 75% were seen once. Input material: peripheral blood. The receptors were sampled from a woman aged 45-65 years with acute or convalescent COVID-19. The conserved cysteine and the conserved F or W are not part of the CDR3 here. D genes are given only for firm matches.

v_gene	j_gene	d_gene	CDR3aa
TRBV20-1	TRBJ1-1	NA	SASVSGRKLMNTEAF
TRBV4-2	TRBJ2-7	TRBD1	ASSQTWDSVYEQY
TRBV29-1	TRBJ2-5	NA	SVLQETQY
TRBV5-4	TRBJ2-1	TRBD1	ASSLDRASSYNEQF
TRBV28	TRBJ2-3	TRBD2	ASSFSTSGGPSGTDTQY
TRBV20-1	TRBJ2-7	NA	SASSRDIEQY
TRBV5-1	TRBJ1-2	NA	ASSTTTGTYGYT
TRBV30	TRBJ1-2	NA	AWDSWDYGYT
TRBV7-9	TRBJ1-3	NA	ASEDSGNTIY
TRBV19	TRBJ1-2	NA	ASSIRQYGYT
TRBV28	TRBJ2-7	NA	ASSFVFREYEQY
TRBV6-4	TRBJ2-2	NA	ASSESGVTGELF
TRBV15	TRBJ1-2	NA	ATSRDRTGSGYT
TRBV7-2	TRBJ1-3	NA	ASSRDSLPGNTIY
TRBV6-1	TRBJ2-7	NA	ASSEDNFGASYEQY
TRBV6-1	TRBJ1-5	NA	ASSGDRTTRNQPQH
TRBV7-8	TRBJ2-6	NA	ASTLRANVLT
TRBV23-1	TRBJ1-5	NA	ASSQSATPGGEPQH
TRBV14	TRBJ2-7	NA	ASSPIGQQYEQY
TRBV7-9	TRBJ2-3	TRBD2	ASSLGTSGYTDTQY
TRBV2	TRBJ2-3	NA	ASAGSRSDTQY
TRBV7-9	TRBJ1-3	TRBD1	ASSPTDRANTIY
TRBV7-8	TRBJ1-1	TRBD1	ASSFADRGGTEAF
TRBV7-2	TRBJ2-7	TRBD2	ASSLVPSGGLGQY
TRBV2	TRBJ1-1	NA	ASRVAPEAF
TRBV5-1	TRBJ1-6	TRBD1	ASSLGDRVKGNSPLH
TRBV2	TRBJ1-1	NA	AVRENTEAF
TRBV12-2	TRBJ2-5	NA	ASRPRAGGPAQY
TRBV28	TRBJ1-5	TRBD1	ASSLGQGRSNQPQH
TRBV10-1	TRBJ1-1	NA	ASSERRGPEAF
TRBV27	TRBJ1-6	TRBD1	ASSPLEGAYSPLH
TRBV2	TRBJ2-7	NA	ASAYYEQY
TRBV4-1	TRBJ1-5	TRBD1	ASSQGEGTGNNQPQH
TRBV3-1/TRBV3-2	TRBJ1-1	NA	ASSQEGGSAEAF
TRBV6-5	TRBJ1-1	NA	ASSSDRGEAF
TRBV19	TRBJ1-6	TRBD1	ASSFKTGITSPLH
TRBV29-1	TRBJ2-2	TRBD1	SVADREAGELF
TRBV4-2	TRBJ2-3	TRBD2	ASSQDRSGGGADTQY
TRBV5-1	TRBJ2-7	TRBD1	ASSSGTGVEQY
TRBV7-6	TRBJ2-5	TRBD2	ASSSSPGTSGPSGTQY
TRBV11-2	TRBJ1-6	TRBD1	ASSFGQVGSPLH
TRBV6-2/TRBV6-3	TRBJ2-6	TRBD2	ASSSAPWGTSSSGANVLT
TRBV3-1/TRBV3-2	TRBJ1-5	TRBD1	ASSLTGGGNQPQH
TRBV6-1	TRBJ1-5	NA	ASSDFSQISQPQH
TRBV18	TRBJ1-5	NA	ASSEALSNQPQH
TRBV3-1/TRBV3-2	TRBJ2-7	TRBD2	ASSWASGGDEQY